This T cell receptor (beta chain) was profiled in a study of cytomegalovirus exposure and HLA in healthy donors. This clone was observed a single time. Its antigen is still unknown. The CDR3 covers 13 residues. V dropped 4 bases and J dropped 7 bases, with 13 bases sitting between them. CDR1 and CDR2 (germline): MRHNA, SNTAGT. Broader study findings: Most TCR beta V segments were productive about 87% or about 30% of the time in an earlier analysis.

Primers: 60 Vbeta forward and 13 Jbeta reverse. Clones were read by immunoSEQ multiplex PCR, and TCRdb kept only the in-frame ones, dropping some. The sample contains 55,000 or so clones, roughly 73% of which appear only once. The chain links TRBV6-4 to TRBJ1-2, with TRBD1 as a possible D gene (5 bases). The sample taken for sequencing was PBMCs. This clonotype was obtained from a man younger than 30 in good health and CMV-seronegative. The CDR3, as DNA: TGTGCCAGCAGTGCAGGGTTGACGGCTGGCTACACCTTC. This encodes CASSAGLTAGYTF.